This T cell receptor beta chain is from a study of early T cells in non-severe SARS-CoV-2 infection. The wider study: With bulk RNA from unsorted whole blood as input, sequencing yielded unpaired chains.

Unique molecular identifiers were attached to individual cDNA molecules. TCRdb re-derived calls from the 5' RACE reads in MiXCR, one entry per CDR3 protein. The data show more than 50,000 distinct CDR3 sequences, with roughly 9.2% seen just once and 3.5% to 5% held by the top ten. Study-wide findings and caveats: Sequences matched to VDJdb favored anti-spike CD8 responses, while private and CD4 specificities were missed.

This clonotype was picked up a small number of times. Its specificity is unknown. The germline V gene has CDR1 SQVTM and CDR2 ANQGSEA. The CDR3 spans 17 residues. V dropped 4 bases and J dropped 2 bases, with 23 bases sitting between them. The chain is built from TRBV29-1 and TRBJ2-5; D tentatively fits TRBD1 or TRBD2 (6 bases each). Sequencing was carried out using whole blood. This TCR came from an adult who was a healthcare worker with PCR-confirmed SARS-CoV-2 infection or an uninfected control (not recorded which). The CDR3 region is CSVVGWVVKGGQETQYF. CDR3 nucleotides: TGCAGCGTTGTAGGTTGGGTAGTAAAGGGGGGACAAGAGACCCAGTACTTC.